The rows below give T cell receptor beta chains drawn from one sample of a study of early T cells in non-severe SARS-CoV-2 infection. TCRdb processed the 5' RACE reads anew with MiXCR; each CDR3 protein has one entry. The sample consists of approximately 70,000 distinct CDR3 sequences, around 13% of them appearing once. Sequences were obtained from whole blood. The receptors come from an adult who was a healthcare worker with PCR-confirmed SARS-CoV-2 infection or an uninfected control (not recorded which). CDR3s include the opening cysteine and the closing phenylalanine or tryptophan. A D gene is named only where the DNA matches it firmly. The listing skips clone size in some rows; elsewhere it reads once, few, many or a size class.

cdr3_aa | cdr3_nt | d_call | v_call | cdr3_length | j_call | clone_size
CASSGGVKNIQYF | TGTGCCAGCTCAGGAGGGGTGAAAAACATTCAGTACTTC | NA | TRBV18 | 13 | TRBJ2-4 | NA
CASTWDREYQPQHF | TGTGCCAGCACCTGGGACAGGGAGTATCAGCCCCAGCATTTT | TRBD1 | TRBV12-3/TRBV12-4 | 14 | TRBJ1-5 | medium-sized
CASRPDRGPTDTQYF | TGTGCCAGCAGACCCGACAGGGGGCCTACAGATACGCAGTATTTT | TRBD1 | TRBV19 | 15 | TRBJ2-3 | many
CASRVAGEGNEQFF | TGTGCCAGCAGGGTAGCGGGAGAAGGCAATGAGCAGTTCTTC | TRBD2 | TRBV2 | 14 | TRBJ2-1 | NA
CSAPGTDTGELFF | TGCAGTGCACCCGGGACTGACACCGGGGAGCTGTTTTTT | NA | TRBV20-1 | 13 | TRBJ2-2 | many
CASSGRGQDTQYF | TGTGCCAGCAGCGGGCGGGGACAAGATACGCAGTATTTT | NA | TRBV7-2 | 13 | TRBJ2-3 | many
CASRPGLAVNNEQFF | TGTGCCAGTAGACCTGGACTAGCGGTGAACAATGAGCAGTTCTTC | TRBD2 | TRBV19 | 15 | TRBJ2-1 | many
CASSSPRSGNTIYF | TGTGCCAGCAGTTCCCCACGGTCTGGAAACACCATATATTTT | NA | TRBV11-2 | 14 | TRBJ1-3 | NA
CASSQDAQNNQPQHF | TGCGCCAGCAGCCAAGACGCACAGAACAATCAGCCCCAGCATTTT | NA | TRBV4-3 | 15 | TRBJ1-5 | many
CASSVGLAGGLPGEQFF | TGTGCCAGCAGCGTAGGGTTAGCGGGGGGCCTCCCTGGGGAGCAGTTCTTC | TRBD2 | TRBV9 | 17 | TRBJ2-1 | many
CASSFGLNYGYTF | TGCGCCAGCAGCTTCGGATTGAACTATGGCTACACCTTC | NA | TRBV5-1 | 13 | TRBJ1-2 | many
CATSVGLNYGYTF | TGTGCCACCAGTGTGGGACTGAACTATGGCTACACCTTC | NA | TRBV24-1 | 13 | TRBJ1-2 | many
CSVAPGTYEQYF | TGCAGCGTTGCCCCCGGAACCTACGAGCAGTACTTC | NA | TRBV29-1 | 12 | TRBJ2-7 | many
CASSPERSGTHGQFF | TGCGCCAGCAGCCCGGAGCGTAGCGGGACGCACGGGCAGTTCTTC | TRBD2 | TRBV5-1 | 15 | TRBJ2-1 | NA
CASSRRGTEAFF | TGTGCCAGCAGCCGTAGGGGGACTGAAGCTTTCTTT | NA | TRBV28 | 12 | TRBJ1-1 | many
CSALLGQETQYF | TGCAGTGCTCTACTAGGTCAAGAGACCCAGTACTTC | NA | TRBV20-1 | 12 | TRBJ2-5 | many
CASTPQGVYYGYTF | TGTGCCAGCACTCCACAGGGGGTCTACTATGGCTACACCTTC | TRBD1 | TRBV12-3/TRBV12-4 | 14 | TRBJ1-2 | NA
CATSDSLAGADTQYF | TGTGCCACCAGTGATTCTTTAGCGGGAGCAGATACGCAGTATTTT | TRBD2 | TRBV24-1 | 15 | TRBJ2-3 | many
CASRWANTGELFF | TGTGCCAGCAGATGGGCGAACACCGGGGAGCTGTTTTTT | NA | TRBV28 | 13 | TRBJ2-2 | few
CASSGGGQTQGYTF | TGTGCCAGCAGCGGGGGGGGACAGACCCAGGGCTACACCTTC | TRBD1 | TRBV7-9 | 14 | TRBJ1-2 | many
CASSSLAERGPQIF | TGTGCCAGCAGCTCCCTAGCCGAGCGGGGGCCCCAGATCTTC | TRBD2 | TRBV7-9 | 14 | TRBJ2-1 | many
CASSPRTGGEGYTF | TGTGCCAGCAGCCCAAGGACAGGGGGCGAAGGCTACACCTTC | TRBD1 | TRBV7-2 | 14 | TRBJ1-2 | many
CASSVVSGPSSEQYF | TGTGCCAGCAGCGTAGTGAGCGGCCCATCGTCCGAGCAGTACTTC | NA | TRBV9 | 15 | TRBJ2-7 | many
CATSSGSAMDSPLHF | TGTGCCACCAGCAGTGGTTCGGCGATGGATTCACCCCTCCACTTT | NA | TRBV15 | 15 | TRBJ1-6 | NA
CASSFRTGGNEQYF | TGTGCCAGCAGTTTTCGGACAGGGGGAAACGAGCAGTACTTC | TRBD1 | TRBV27 | 14 | TRBJ2-7 | NA
CASTPRQRTSGINEQFF | TGTGCCAGCACCCCCCGACAGCGGACTAGCGGGATAAATGAGCAGTTCTTC | TRBD2 | TRBV6-6 | 17 | TRBJ2-1 | many
CSAAYNEQFF | TGCAGCGCCGCGTACAATGAGCAGTTCTTC | NA | TRBV29-1 | 10 | TRBJ2-1 | many
CATGITGNSPLHF | TGTGCCACCGGCATTACAGGAAATTCACCCCTCCACTTT | NA | TRBV6-5 | 13 | TRBJ1-6 | many
CASSLRLGGAATQYF | TGTGCCAGCAGTTTACGGTTGGGGGGAGCAGCGACCCAGTACTTC | NA | TRBV27 | 15 | TRBJ2-5 | many
CASSPRLRDRSYEQYF | TGTGCCAGCAGCCCCCGGTTGCGGGACCGCTCCTACGAGCAGTACTTC | NA | TRBV3-1 | 16 | TRBJ2-7 | NA
CSVKTRAYNEQFF | TGCAGCGTCAAGACTAGAGCCTACAATGAGCAGTTCTTC | NA | TRBV29-1 | 13 | TRBJ2-1 | many
CASSPPLGGENYGYTF | TGTGCCAGCAGCCCACCTCTAGGGGGCGAAAACTATGGCTACACCTTC | TRBD1 | TRBV7-2 | 16 | TRBJ1-2 | many
CATSDSDRSEQYF | TGTGCCACCAGTGATTCCGACAGGTCCGAGCAGTACTTC | NA | TRBV24-1 | 13 | TRBJ2-7 | many
CASSLTPSPSDTQYF | TGTGCCAGCAGCTTAACCCCTTCTCCCTCAGATACGCAGTATTTT | NA | TRBV11-2 | 15 | TRBJ2-3 | many
CASSSTSMDSGNTIYF | TGTGCCAGCAGCTCCACCTCGATGGACTCTGGAAACACCATATATTTT | NA | TRBV5-4 | 16 | TRBJ1-3 | many
CASSIYTGTGTASSYNEQFF | TGTGCCAGCAGTATTTATACCGGGACAGGTACCGCAAGCTCCTACAATGAGCAGTTCTTC | TRBD1 | TRBV12-3/TRBV12-4 | 20 | TRBJ2-1 | many
CASSDTVQPQHF | TGTGCCAGCAGTGACACGGTTCAGCCCCAGCATTTT | NA | TRBV6-1 | 12 | TRBJ1-5 | many
CASSLEQDSNSPLHF | TGTGCCAGCAGCTTAGAACAGGATTCTAATTCACCCCTCCACTTT | NA | TRBV11-2 | 15 | TRBJ1-6 | many
CASSGLAEVAKNIQYF | TGTGCCAGCAGTGGATTAGCGGAGGTAGCCAAAAACATTCAGTACTTC | NA | TRBV28 | 16 | TRBJ2-4 | many
CASSPSGRNRGGGEQFF | TGTGCCAGCTCACCATCAGGGAGAAACAGGGGAGGTGGTGAGCAGTTCTTC | NA | TRBV18 | 17 | TRBJ2-1 | many
CASSLQGSTNEKLFF | TGTGCCAGCAGCCTACAGGGGTCGACTAATGAAAAACTGTTTTTT | TRBD1 | TRBV9 | 15 | TRBJ1-4 | many